These 22 T cell receptor beta chains were all obtained from the same sample, sequenced in a study of glioma-infiltrating T cells after dendritic cell vaccination. The repertoire was sequenced with immunoSEQ multiplex PCR; TCRdb's copy has only in-frame clones and lacks some. The sample contains about 50,000 clones, 89% of which appear only once. Stated time point: after dendritic cell vaccination, including at tumor progression/relapse. Sample: blood, taken after dendritic cell vaccination. The origin of the receptors is a human donor with glioblastoma.

This clone was picked up one time. The chain has TRBV2 and TRBJ2-5; D not certain. The CDR3 totals 15 residues. CDR1 is SNHLY and CDR2 is FYNNEI in the germline V gene. V shed 3 bases and J shed 9 bases, with 20 bases lying between them. The CDR3 nucleotides read TGTGCCAGCAGTGAGAGCTCGGCAGCGCAAGTGGCCCAGTACTTC. Translated, it gives CASSESSAAQVAQYF.

This clone has a handful of counts. The chain combines TRBV28 with TRBJ2-3, with D maybe TRBD2 (5 bases). This CDR3 contains 15 residues. Between the trimmed V and J ends, which lost 6 bases and 3 bases, there was a span of 16 bases. CDR1 is MDHEN, CDR2 SYDVKM, per germline. Here the CDR3 DNA reads TGTGCCAGCAGCCTAGAGAGGGCAGCGACAGATACGCAGTATTTT. It encodes CASSLERAATDTQYF.

This clone was observed once. The rearrangement links TRBV29-1 to TRBJ2-3, with D possibly being TRBD2 (6 bases). With 4 bases removed from V and 3 bases from J, the gap between germline ends came to 14 bases. There are 14 residues in the CDR3. The V gene's germline CDR1 is SQVTM and CDR2 ANQGSEA. The CDR3 loop reads CSVVGTPTTDTQYF. The CDR3 DNA reads as TGCAGCGTTGTGGGGACTCCAACGACAGATACGCAGTATTTT.

The chain recombines TRBV4-3 with TRBJ2-5; 8 bases align to TRBD1. CDR3 length: 16 amino acids. The V and J ends lost 3 bases and 4 bases, in that order; junction bases with no gene match: 10. Germline V gene sequence: CDR1 LGHNA, CDR2 YSLEER. The CDR3 bases are TGCGCCAGCAGCCAGGACATAGGACAGGGCGTAGAGACCCAGTACTTC. Translated, it gives CASSQDIGQGVETQYF.

V usage is TRBV7-6 and J usage is TRBJ2-1; unclear D gene. Per germline, CDR1 SGHVS and CDR2 FNYEAQ. V shed 0 bases and J shed 9 bases, with 18 bases lying between them. The CDR3 covers 16 residues. Written as DNA, the CDR3 is TGTGCCAGCAGCTTAGCAGGAGCGCTCTCCCTCGGTGAGCAGTTCTTC. This gives the protein CASSLAGALSLGEQFF.

The chain couples TRBV7-8 to TRBJ1-5; 9 positions agree with TRBD1. CDR1 and CDR2 (germline): SGHVS, FQNEAQ. J was trimmed by 6 bases and V by 5 bases; bases with no gene match: 11. This CDR3 is built from 16 residues. CDR3: CASSVTGQGRGQPQHF. CDR3 DNA sequence: TGTGCCAGCAGCGTAACCGGACAGGGGAGGGGTCAGCCCCAGCATTTT.

The gene calls are TRBV11-2 and TRBJ1-5; D is perhaps TRBD1 (5 bases). Trimming left V 5 bases short and J 6 bases short, with 17 bases between. The CDR3 consists of 15 residues. CDR1 is SGHAT, CDR2 FQNNGV, per germline. The CDR3 region has the DNA TGTGCCAGCAGCGACGGCCCGTACGGGGGTCAGCCCCAGCATTTT. Translating gives CASSDGPYGGQPQHF.

This sequence joins TRBV4-2 and TRBJ2-1; the match to TRBD2 covers 9 bases. The CDR3 runs to 15 residues. The germline gives CDR1 LGHNA, CDR2 YNFKEQ. With V trimmed by 1 base and J by 7 bases, 5 bases remained unmatched. CDR3 DNA: TGTGCCAGCAGCCAAGGGGTCAGCGGGGGGAATGAGCAGTTCTTC. Encoded protein: CASSQGVSGGNEQFF.

The chain has TRBV15 and TRBJ2-3, with a tentative D call TRBD1 (6 bases). Germline CDR1 and CDR2: LNHNV and YYDKDF (reference sequence). Deletions cut 2 bases from V and 1 base from J, with 13 bases between. CDR3 length: 16 residues. DNA for the CDR3: TGTGCCACCAGCAGAACACAGGGCATCGGCACAGATACGCAGTATTTT. It codes for CATSRTQGIGTDTQYF.

The chain carries TRBV7-9 and TRBJ1-1, with TRBD1 identical over 7 bases. Germline trimming cut 5 bases from V and 1 base from J; bases unmatched to any gene: 10. The V gene's germline CDR1 is SEHNR and CDR2 FQNEAQ (reference sequence). This CDR3 is 16 amino acids long. As DNA, the CDR3 is TGTGCCAGCAGCCACCCGACAGGGACGTCGAACACTGAAGCTTTCTTT. Translated, it gives CASSHPTGTSNTEAFF.

The chain carries TRBV2 and TRBJ2-5; D is perhaps TRBD2 (7 bases). The V end lost 6 bases, the J end lost 0 bases, and 32 bases lay between the germline ends. This CDR3 has 21 amino acids. Germline V gene sequence: CDR1 SNHLY, CDR2 FYNNEI. The DNA for the CDR3 is TGTGCCAGCAGAACCCTTCTCGGTCTTGTAGGGGGGGCGGTGAACCAAGAGACCCAGTACTTC. Translating gives CASRTLLGLVGGAVNQETQYF.

This chain connects TRBV12-5 to TRBJ2-1; possibly TRBD2 for D (5 bases). V lost 1 base and J lost 6, with 7 bases in between. This CDR3 comprises 13 residues. In germline, CDR1 is LGHNT, CDR2 FRNRAP. The DNA of the CDR3 is TGTGCTAGTGGTTTGGGGACTGGCAATGAGCAGTTCTTC. Translation gives CASGLGTGNEQFF.

The chain employs TRBV18 and TRBJ2-3, with D possibly TRBD2 on 6 matching bases. Germline CDR1 is KGHSH and CDR2 is LQKENI. Trimming shortened V by 6 bases and J by 0 bases, and 19 bases separated the two germline ends. The length of the CDR3 is 17 residues. In nucleotides, the CDR3 is TGTGCCAGCTCTCGCTCCACATCAGGAGGGAGCACAGATACGCAGTATTTT. Translation: CASSRSTSGGSTDTQYF.

The rearrangement joins TRBV7-9 to TRBJ2-7; D not certain. Germline CDR1 reads SEHNR; CDR2 reads FQNEAQ (reference sequence). There are 15 residues in the CDR3. V gave up 6 bases and J gave up 0 bases, with 15 bases separating them. This chain's CDR3 is CASSSAARSSYEQYF. The CDR3 DNA sequence: TGTGCCAGCAGTTCTGCGGCGAGGAGCTCCTACGAGCAGTACTTC.

This clone was seen just once. The rearrangement uses TRBV4-2 and TRBJ2-7, with D perhaps TRBD1 (5 bases). V was cut by 0 bases and J by 0 bases, with 12 bases left in between. CDR3 length: 16 residues. The germline V gene has CDR1 LGHNA and CDR2 YNFKEQ. The CDR3 here is CASSQDLTAGSYEQYF. CDR3 nucleotide sequence: TGTGCCAGCAGCCAAGATCTGACAGCCGGCTCCTACGAGCAGTACTTC.

This clone occurred a few times. The V and J genes are TRBV5-1 and TRBJ2-1; TRBD2 matches 9 bases. V lost 1 base and J lost 8; bases outside the gene matches: 10. Germline V gene sequence: CDR1 SGHRS, CDR2 YFSETQ. CDR3 length equals 16 residues. The CDR3 DNA sequence: TGCGCCAGCAGCTTGATGGTTAGCGGGAGTGACGATGAGCAGTTCTTC. It is translated as CASSLMVSGSDDEQFF.

J is TRBJ1-2 and V is TRBV4-2; D uncertain. The CDR3 totals 13 residues. The germline gives CDR1 LGHNA, CDR2 YNFKEQ. The V end lost 4 bases, the J end lost 5 bases, and 11 bases lay between the germline ends. CDR3: CASSPGGTYGYTF. CDR3 nucleotides: TGTGCCAGCAGCCCCGGCGGTACATATGGCTACACCTTC.

Comment on this clone: One junction end does not reproduce the germline sequence, and a read error may be involved. The sample holds other DNA sequences that translate to the same CDR3. The DNA of the CDR3 is TGTGCCAGCTCACCAGGGACTAGCGCCATCTCCTATGAGCAGTACTTC. The encoded protein is CASSPGTSAISYEQYF. The genes are TRBV18 and TRBJ2-7, with 10 bases identical to TRBD2. The CDR3 is 16 residues long. Germline V CDR1 and CDR2: KGHSH, LQKENI.

The V and J genes are TRBV6-6 and TRBJ1-2, with TRBD1 identical over 7 bases. Germline V gene lookup returns CDR1 MNHNY and CDR2 SVGAGI (reference sequence). After removal of 5 bases from V and 8 bases from J, the junction contained 5 bases not matched to a gene. The CDR3 is 12 residues long. CDR3 region: CASSLPGQGYTF. DNA for the CDR3: TGTGCCAGCAGTCTACCGGGACAGGGCTACACCTTC.

This chain connects TRBV5-4 to TRBJ2-3; 9 nucleotides agree with TRBD2. Germline CDR1 is SGHNT and CDR2 is YYREEE (reference sequence). The trim removed 4 bases at V and 2 bases at J, leaving 8 bases unmatched. The CDR3 loop spans 16 amino acids. The CDR3 sequence: CASSLGGGRATDTQYF. In DNA form, the CDR3 reads TGTGCCAGCAGCCTCGGGGGCGGGAGGGCCACAGATACGCAGTATTTT.

This clone was picked up a small number of times. This chain connects TRBV6-5 to TRBJ2-7, with a possible D match to TRBD1 (6 bases). Germline V gene lookup returns CDR1 MNHEY and CDR2 SVGAGI. The CDR3 consists of 13 residues. Trimming left V 2 bases short and J 5 bases short, with 10 bases between. The CDR3 DNA reads as TGTGCCAGCAGTTACCCAACAGGGCACGAGCAGTACTTC. This encodes CASSYPTGHEQYF.

The rearrangement joins TRBV5-1 to TRBJ2-3; D may be TRBD2 (5 bases). Germline CDR1 is SGHRS and CDR2 is YFSETQ. The CDR3 sequence is 16 residues long. V was pared by 5 bases and J by 0 bases, with 16 bases between. This CDR3 is CASRQADHASTDTQYF. As DNA, the CDR3 is TGCGCCAGCAGGCAAGCGGACCACGCTAGCACAGATACGCAGTATTTT.